The 17 T cell receptor beta chains presented below share a single source sample, sequenced in a study of blood T cell repertoires in COVID-19. Libraries were prepared by immunoSEQ multiplex PCR; TCRdb keeps only in-frame clonotypes and omits some of them. In the table there are some 160,000 clones, around 90% of which are singletons. The sequencing sample was made of peripheral blood. The source is a man aged 18 to 30 with COVID-19, enrolled during active disease.

This clone was detected a few times. The chain recombines TRBV6-4 with TRBJ2-3; possible D gene TRBD1, 6 bases. The germline V gene has CDR1 MRHNA and CDR2 SNTAGT. This CDR3 is built from 15 residues. V was shortened by 3 bases and J by 4 bases, with 14 bases between the two germline ends. The CDR3 region is CASSESGAGADTQYF. CDR3 coding DNA: TGTGCCAGCAGTGAATCAGGGGCTGGGGCAGATACGCAGTATTTT.

This chain uses TRBV4-2 with TRBJ1-4; TRBD1 matches at 9 bases. Per germline, CDR1 LGHNA and CDR2 YNFKEQ. Trimming cost V 4 bases and J 8 bases; bases outside gene matches: 5. The CDR3 is 14 residues long. The CDR3 region is CASSPPGQGEKLFF. The CDR3 DNA follows: TGTGCCAGCAGCCCCCCGGGACAGGGCGAAAAACTGTTTTTT.

V usage is TRBV6-2 or TRBV6-3 and J usage is TRBJ2-3, with 9 bases lining up with TRBD1. Germline CDR1 and CDR2: MNHEY and SVGEGT. The CDR3 contains 15 residues. Trimming removed 2 bases from V and 1 base from J; junction bases left unmatched: 1. The CDR3 DNA reads TGTGCCAGCAGTTACAGGGACAGGGGCACAGATACGCAGTATTTT. Translation gives CASSYRDRGTDTQYF.

The chain couples TRBV7-2 to TRBJ2-7; TRBD1 agrees at 7 bases. This CDR3 comprises 16 residues. In germline, CDR1 is SGHTA, CDR2 FQGNSA. With 4 bases clipped from V and 7 bases from J, the junction kept 16 bases outside the gene matches. The CDR3 DNA is TGTGCCAGCAGCTCACGGGCAGGGGGAAGAAGTAGTGAGCAGTACTTC. It encodes CASSSRAGGRSSEQYF.

This chain links TRBV19 with TRBJ2-7; the D gene is possibly TRBD2 (6 bases). Germline values: CDR1 LNHDA, CDR2 SQIVND (reference sequence). The CDR3 runs to 16 residues. V lost 3 bases, J lost 3 bases, and 18 bases lay in between. DNA for the CDR3: TGTGCCAGTAGTATCGCGCCCGGAGCGGGTCTCTACGAGCAGTACTTC. Amino acid sequence: CASSIAPGAGLYEQYF.

This chain uses TRBV14 with TRBJ1-2; 8 bases agree with TRBD1. The V gene end was trimmed by 1 base and the J gene end by 2 bases; junction bases not matched to a gene: 3. The CDR3 totals 15 residues. From germline, CDR1 is SGHDN and CDR2 FVKESK. CDR3 region: CASSQGRTGNYGYTF. The CDR3 region has the DNA TGTGCCAGCAGCCAAGGCCGGACAGGGAACTATGGCTACACCTTC.

The chain combines TRBV3-1 (or the pseudogene TRBV3-2) with TRBJ1-2; D uncertain. Trimming pared 0 bases from V and 6 bases from J, leaving 17 bases between. Per germline, CDR1 LGHDT and CDR2 YNNKEL (reference sequence). This CDR3 spans 16 amino acids. The chain's CDR3 is CASSQEILSTYDGYTF. The CDR3, as DNA: TGTGCCAGCAGCCAAGAAATTCTGAGTACTTACGATGGCTACACCTTC.

The chain combines TRBV11-2 with TRBJ2-7; 13 bases line up with TRBD2. CDR1 and CDR2 from the germline V gene are SGHAT and FQNNGV. V was clipped by 2 bases and J by 3 bases; unmatched bases: 1. The CDR3 is 15 residues long. CDR3 region: CASSLTSGRVYEQYF. CDR3 coding DNA: TGTGCCAGCAGCTTAACTAGCGGGAGGGTCTACGAGCAGTACTTC.

The CDR3 DNA sequence: TGTGCCACCAGCAGAGGGGCAGCGGGCGGAGGTCACGGGGAGCTGTTTTTT. Translated: CATSRGAAGGGHGELFF. This sequence joins TRBV15 and TRBJ2-2, with D perhaps TRBD2 (6 bases). The V gene lost 1 base and the J gene lost 7 bases, with 19 bases spanning the gap. This CDR3 has 17 amino acids. Germline V CDR1 and CDR2: LNHNV, YYDKDF (reference sequence).

The genes are TRBV10-3 and TRBJ2-7; perhaps TRBD2 as D (5 bases). Trimming removed 6 bases at V and 0 bases at J, with 6 bases between. Per germline, CDR1 ENHRY and CDR2 SYGVKD. The length of the CDR3 is 12 residues. The CDR3 bases are TGTGCCATCAGGGACTTCTCCTACGAGCAGTACTTC. Its protein is CAIRDFSYEQYF.

This clone was observed once. This chain joins TRBV5-6 and TRBJ2-1; perhaps TRBD2 as D (5 bases). Germline loops: CDR1 SGHDT, CDR2 YYEEEE. V dropped 3 bases and J dropped 4 bases, with 11 bases sitting between them. The CDR3 covers 14 residues. In nucleotides, the CDR3 is TGTGCCAGCAGCTCCGGGGTCCCATACAATGAGCAGTTCTTC. It yields the protein CASSSGVPYNEQFF.

The V call is TRBV11-3, the J call TRBJ2-1; D is uncertain. The CDR3 is 15 residues long. Germline loops: CDR1 SGHNT, CDR2 YENEEA. V shed 1 base and J shed 10 bases, with 17 bases lying between them. CDR3 protein: CASSLAVSPNAEQFF. The CDR3 DNA follows: TGTGCCAGCAGCTTAGCGGTCTCGCCGAATGCGGAGCAGTTCTTC.

The CDR3 DNA reads TGCAGCGTTGGGACAGGGGACTCAGCTAACTATGGCTACACCTTC. Its protein product is CSVGTGDSANYGYTF. The rearrangement uses TRBV29-1 and TRBJ1-2, with 9 bases matching TRBD1. This CDR3 comprises 15 residues. Germline V gene data show CDR1 as SQVTM and CDR2 as ANQGSEA. V trimming: 4 bases; J trimming: 0 bases; junction bases outside the gene matches: 6.

This chain connects TRBV7-3 to TRBJ2-1; 8 bases are a match to TRBD2. The CDR3 runs 12 residues. CDR1 is SGHTA, CDR2 FQGTGA, per germline. Germline trimming cut 6 bases from V and 11 bases from J; bases unmatched to any gene: 6. CDR3 sequence reads: CASSSIAGQQFF. CDR3 bases: TGTGCCAGCAGTTCTATAGCGGGGCAGCAGTTCTTC.

V and J are TRBV7-3 and TRBJ2-1; tentatively, D is TRBD2 (5 bases). V lost 5 bases and J lost 8, with 10 bases in between. The germline gives CDR1 SGHTA, CDR2 FQGTGA. This CDR3 is 12 amino acids long. CDR3: CASSLSEDEQFF. CDR3 DNA sequence: TGTGCCAGCAGCCTCTCGGAGGATGAGCAGTTCTTC.

Comments on this clone: Its ends do not fully match the called genes, so a read error is possible. CDR3 sequence reads: CASSFGAGDEKLLF. The CDR3 DNA follows: TGTGCCAGCAGCTTTGGGGCAGGAGATGAAAAACTGCTTTTT. The chain carries TRBV5-5 and TRBJ1-4; perhaps TRBD1 as D (5 bases). Germline CDR1 is SGHKS and CDR2 is YYEKEE (reference sequence). The CDR3 spans 14 residues.

The chain recombines TRBV5-5 with TRBJ2-2; D is perhaps TRBD2 (5 bases). The CDR3 is 17 amino acids. The V end was cut by 4 bases, the J end by 0 bases, with 16 bases between. Germline V gene lookup returns CDR1 SGHKS and CDR2 YYEKEE (reference sequence). Written as DNA, the CDR3 is TGTGCCAGCAGCCCGAGGGCGACTAATACGAACACCGGGGAGCTGTTTTTT. It codes for CASSPRATNTNTGELFF.